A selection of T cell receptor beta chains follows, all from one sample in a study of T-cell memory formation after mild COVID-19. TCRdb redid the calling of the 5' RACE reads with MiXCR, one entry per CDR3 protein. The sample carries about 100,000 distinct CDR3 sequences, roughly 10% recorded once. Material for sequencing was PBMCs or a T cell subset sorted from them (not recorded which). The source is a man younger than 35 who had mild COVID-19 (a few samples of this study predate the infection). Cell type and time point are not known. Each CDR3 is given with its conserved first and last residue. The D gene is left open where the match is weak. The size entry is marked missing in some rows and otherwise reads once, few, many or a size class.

CDR3 protein: CASSIRGGSDTEAFF
CDR3 DNA: TGTGCCAGCAGTATAAGGGGGGGCTCGGACACTGAAGCTTTCTTT
V gene: TRBV11-2
clone size: NA
D gene: NA
J gene: TRBJ1-1

CDR3 protein: CASSQDPSGGAETQYF
CDR3 DNA: TGCGCCAGCAGCCAAGATCCTAGCGGGGGGGCAGAGACCCAGTACTTC
V gene: TRBV4-3
clone size: many
D gene: TRBD2
J gene: TRBJ2-5

CDR3 protein: CASSQDGTGRNANYGYTF
CDR3 DNA: TGCGCCAGCAGCCAAGACGGGACAGGGAGAAATGCTAACTATGGCTACACCTTC
V gene: TRBV4-1
clone size: NA
D gene: TRBD1
J gene: TRBJ1-2

CDR3 protein: CASSLQGPGLNEQFF
CDR3 DNA: TGTGCCAGCAGCTTACAGGGGCCGGGACTAAATGAGCAGTTCTTC
V gene: TRBV11-2
clone size: NA
D gene: NA
J gene: TRBJ2-1

CDR3 protein: CASSLGSYYGYTF
CDR3 DNA: TGCGCCAGCAGCTTGGGTTCCTACTATGGCTACACCTTC
V gene: TRBV5-1
clone size: few
D gene: NA
J gene: TRBJ1-2

CDR3 protein: CASSTGTGGPITQYF
CDR3 DNA: TGTGCCAGCAGTACTGGGACAGGGGGCCCAATAACGCAGTATTTT
V gene: TRBV7-9
clone size: few
D gene: TRBD1
J gene: TRBJ2-3

CDR3 protein: CASSYWGLAGETQYF
CDR3 DNA: TGTGCCAGCAGCTATTGGGGACTAGCGGGAGAGACCCAGTACTTC
V gene: TRBV7-2
clone size: NA
D gene: TRBD2
J gene: TRBJ2-5

CDR3 protein: CASSQGRGQALNYYGYTF
CDR3 DNA: TGCGCCAGCAGCCAAGGACGAGGGCAGGCGCTCAATTACTATGGCTACACCTTC
V gene: TRBV4-3
clone size: many
D gene: NA
J gene: TRBJ1-2

CDR3 protein: CASSFGQGKETQYF
CDR3 DNA: TGTGCCAGCAGCTTTGGGCAGGGGAAAGAGACCCAGTACTTC
V gene: TRBV5-6
clone size: many
D gene: NA
J gene: TRBJ2-5

CDR3 protein: CATRQGTSGGAYTDTQYF
CDR3 DNA: TGTGCCACCAGGCAAGGGACTAGCGGGGGGGCGTACACAGATACGCAGTATTTT
V gene: TRBV24-1
clone size: few
D gene: TRBD2
J gene: TRBJ2-3

CDR3 protein: CASSWASGRNRELFF
CDR3 DNA: TGTGCCAGCAGTTGGGCTAGCGGACGAAACAGGGAGCTGTTTTTT
V gene: TRBV6-2/TRBV6-3
clone size: NA
D gene: TRBD2
J gene: TRBJ2-2

CDR3 protein: CASSPNRDYNEQFF
CDR3 DNA: TGCGCCAGCAGCCCAAATCGGGACTACAATGAGCAGTTCTTC
V gene: TRBV4-1
clone size: few
D gene: NA
J gene: TRBJ2-1

CDR3 protein: CASSGPRNTEAFF
CDR3 DNA: TGCGCCAGCAGTGGTCCCAGGAACACTGAAGCTTTCTTT
V gene: TRBV10-2
clone size: few
D gene: NA
J gene: TRBJ1-1

CDR3 protein: CASSLLREQFF
CDR3 DNA: TGTGCCAGCAGCCTGCTGCGGGAGCAGTTCTTC
V gene: TRBV13
clone size: NA
D gene: NA
J gene: TRBJ2-1

CDR3 protein: CASSPPSGLETQYF
CDR3 DNA: TGTGCCAGCAGCCCACCCTCTGGGCTTGAGACCCAGTACTTC
V gene: TRBV9
clone size: NA
D gene: NA
J gene: TRBJ2-5

CDR3 protein: CASSYSSRGAGYGYTF
CDR3 DNA: TGTGCCAGCAGTTACTCGAGTCGGGGGGCAGGTTATGGCTACACCTTC
V gene: TRBV6-5
clone size: NA
D gene: NA
J gene: TRBJ1-2

CDR3 protein: CASSQDRTATDTQYF
CDR3 DNA: TGTGCCAGCAGCCAAGACAGGACAGCTACAGATACGCAGTATTTT
V gene: TRBV12-3/TRBV12-4
clone size: few
D gene: NA
J gene: TRBJ2-3

CDR3 protein: CASSFLSDTQYF
CDR3 DNA: TGTGCCAGCAGCTTTTTGTCCGATACGCAGTATTTT
V gene: TRBV7-9
clone size: few
D gene: NA
J gene: TRBJ2-3

CDR3 protein: CASSLASWSYNEQFF
CDR3 DNA: TGCGCCAGCAGCTTGGCCTCTTGGAGCTACAATGAGCAGTTCTTC
V gene: TRBV5-1
clone size: few
D gene: NA
J gene: TRBJ2-1

CDR3 protein: CASSVGGTQYF
CDR3 DNA: TGTGCCAGCAGCGTAGGGGGTACGCAGTATTTT
V gene: TRBV9
clone size: few
D gene: NA
J gene: TRBJ2-3

CDR3 protein: CASSEGQIAEQYF
CDR3 DNA: TGCGCCAGCAGTGAGGGACAGATCGCCGAGCAGTACTTC
V gene: TRBV10-2
clone size: NA
D gene: NA
J gene: TRBJ2-7

CDR3 protein: CASSPSDRGSYNEQFF
CDR3 DNA: TGTGCCAGCAGCCCCTCGGACAGAGGTTCCTACAATGAGCAGTTCTTC
V gene: TRBV9
clone size: NA
D gene: NA
J gene: TRBJ2-1

CDR3 protein: CASSPVGGSWETQYF
CDR3 DNA: TGTGCCAGCAGTCCCGTAGGGGGTAGCTGGGAGACCCAGTACTTC
V gene: TRBV6-1
clone size: NA
D gene: NA
J gene: TRBJ2-5

CDR3 protein: CRATGGSTDTQYF
CDR3 DNA: TGCAGGGCTACAGGGGGAAGCACAGATACGCAGTATTTT
V gene: TRBV20-1
clone size: many
D gene: TRBD1
J gene: TRBJ2-3

CDR3 protein: CASSSGLLEAFF
CDR3 DNA: TGTGCCAGCAGCAGCGGACTATTAGAAGCTTTCTTT
V gene: TRBV5-6
clone size: NA
D gene: NA
J gene: TRBJ1-1